These 24 T cell receptor beta chains came from one sample sequenced in a study of T cell responses to AZD1222 COVID-19 vaccine. Produced via immunoSEQ multiplex PCR; TCRdb's table is partial and in-frame only. Found here are 110,000 to 150,000 clones, about 92% of them singletons; the top ten hold 1.9%. The sequences come from peripheral blood, collected on day 0 of AZD1222 vaccination. The receptors come from an adult in good health.

The chain is built from TRBV3-1 (or the pseudogene TRBV3-2) and TRBJ1-1; D not certain. Germline CDR1 is LGHDT and CDR2 is YNNKEL (reference sequence). V lost 6 bases to trimming and J lost 5 bases, with 13 bases between them. This CDR3 spans 13 amino acids. The CDR3 nucleotides are TGTGCCAGCAGGAACTCTAGAGGGACTGAAGCTTTCTTT. Protein product: CASRNSRGTEAFF.

The chain couples TRBV7-9 to TRBJ2-5; TRBD1 matches 7 bases. The CDR3 contains 16 residues. V was pared by 4 bases and J by 5 bases, with 13 bases of the junction left unmatched. Germline CDR1 and CDR2: SEHNR and FQNEAQ (reference sequence). Here the CDR3 DNA reads TGTGCCAGCAGCTACCCCCAGGGACAGTTTGGGGAGACCCAGTACTTC. This encodes CASSYPQGQFGETQYF.

The chain is built from TRBV11-3 and TRBJ2-2; D is ambiguous. The CDR3 contains 14 residues. V was clipped by 1 base and J by 5 bases, with 8 bases between them. CDR1 is SGHNT and CDR2 is YENEEA in the germline V gene. Here the CDR3 reads CASSLVSLTGELFF. CDR3 DNA sequence: TGTGCCAGCAGCTTAGTTAGCCTGACCGGGGAGCTGTTTTTT.

This chain links TRBV27 with TRBJ1-4; tentatively, D is TRBD1 (6 bases). V lost 6 bases to trimming and J lost 6 bases, with 14 bases between them. The CDR3 runs to 14 residues. CDR1 and CDR2 from the germline V gene are MNHEY and SMNVEV (reference sequence). CDR3 sequence: CASRSGQFYEKLFF. The CDR3 DNA follows: TGTGCCAGCAGATCAGGACAGTTTTATGAAAAACTGTTTTTT.

A word on this clone: The sample holds other DNA sequences that translate to the same CDR3. CDR3 in DNA: TGTGCCACCAGCCGGACAGGCTCCTACAATGAGCAGTTCTTC. Protein product: CATSRTGSYNEQFF. J is TRBJ2-1 and V is TRBV24-1, with 7 bases that match TRBD1. Germline V gene sequence: CDR1 KGHDR, CDR2 SFDVKD. The CDR3 is made up of 14 amino acids. Trimming removed 7 bases from V and 0 bases from J; junction bases left unmatched: 2.

This chain joins TRBV6-2 or TRBV6-3 and TRBJ1-2; 10 bases are a match to TRBD1. The CDR3 is 14 amino acids. Germline assignment: CDR1 MNHEY and CDR2 SVGEGT. Losses at the gene ends were 6 bases for V and 5 bases for J; bases not matched to a gene: 6. In DNA, the CDR3 is TGTGCCAGCAGCCCACCGGGACAGGGGTATGGCTACACCTTC. Amino acids: CASSPPGQGYGYTF.

The rearrangement uses TRBV28 and TRBJ1-1; D not resolved. The germline V gene encodes CDR1 MDHEN and CDR2 SYDVKM. Deletions cut 6 bases from V and 1 base from J, with 6 bases between. CDR3 size: 12 residues. CDR3 sequence: CASSSANTEAFF. In nucleotides, the CDR3 is TGTGCCAGCAGCTCAGCGAACACTGAAGCTTTCTTT.

CDR3 bases: TGTGCCACCAGTGGCGGGACAGGGGGTAGAGATACGCAGTATTTT. Its translation is CATSGGTGGRDTQYF. The chain employs TRBV24-1 and TRBJ2-3, with 11 bases identical to TRBD1. With V trimmed by 5 bases and J by 5 bases, 5 bases remained unmatched. This CDR3 comprises 15 residues. CDR1 is KGHDR and CDR2 is SFDVKD in the germline V gene.

V is TRBV2 and J is TRBJ1-2; 8 bases align to TRBD1. The junction had 9 bases not matched to a gene; V was cut back by 4 bases and J by 5 bases. Germline V gene sequence: CDR1 SNHLY, CDR2 FYNNEI. This CDR3 comprises 15 residues. In DNA form, the CDR3 reads TGTGCCAGCAGTGGCGTTACAGGGGGTGGGTATGGCTACACCTTC. Protein product: CASSGVTGGGYGYTF.

The J gene is TRBJ1-6, the V gene TRBV7-6; D may be TRBD1 (5 bases). CDR1 SGHVS and CDR2 FNYEAQ come from the germline V gene. Trimming stripped 2 bases from V and 7 bases from J, with 12 bases between. The CDR3 loop spans 15 amino acids. CDR3 in amino acids: CASSLYGTRNSPLHF. DNA for the CDR3: TGTGCCAGCAGCTTATATGGGACCCGGAATTCACCCCTCCACTTT.

The rearrangement uses TRBV6-6 and TRBJ2-5; 7 nucleotides agree with TRBD1. The CDR3 loop spans 13 amino acids. Trimming at V came to 6 bases and at J to 5 bases, leaving 6 bases not matched to a gene. Per germline, CDR1 MNHNY and CDR2 SVGAGI (reference sequence). CDR3 nucleotides: TGTGCCAGCAGGTCTACAGGGGAGGAGACCCAGTACTTC. Translated, it gives CASRSTGEETQYF.

V and J are TRBV5-1 and TRBJ1-2; 8 positions match TRBD1. The CDR3 runs 15 residues. Germline V gives CDR1 SGHRS, CDR2 YFSETQ. The V gene end was trimmed by 0 bases and the J gene end by 8 bases; junction bases not matched to a gene: 9. CDR3 amino acids: CASSLEGAGGVGYTF. CDR3 sequence (DNA): TGCGCCAGCAGCTTGGAAGGGGCAGGGGGCGTCGGCTACACCTTC.

This chain connects TRBV20-1 to TRBJ1-4; D not resolved. CDR1 DFQATT and CDR2 SNEGSKA come from the germline V gene (reference sequence). V lost 3 bases and J lost 0, with 11 bases in between. The CDR3 covers 15 residues. The chain's CDR3 is CSASAPIATNEKLFF. The DNA of the CDR3 is TGCAGTGCTAGTGCCCCTATTGCAACTAATGAAAAACTGTTTTTT.

The CDR3 loop reads CASSPLPAYEQYF. The CDR3 coding sequence is TGTGCCAGCAGCCCCCTCCCGGCCTACGAGCAGTACTTC. The chain carries TRBV5-6 and TRBJ2-7; D unresolved. Per germline, CDR1 SGHDT and CDR2 YYEEEE. V was trimmed by 4 bases and J by 2 bases, leaving 10 bases between them. This CDR3 has 13 residues.

The chain joins TRBV6-4 to TRBJ2-1; 12 bases are shared with TRBD2. J lost 5 bases, V lost 6 bases, and 5 bases had no gene match. The CDR3 covers 15 residues. Germline values: CDR1 MRHNA, CDR2 SNTAGT. In DNA form, the CDR3 reads TGTGCCAGCAGCGAACTAGCGGGGGGTAACAATGAGCAGTTCTTC. Encoded protein: CASSELAGGNNEQFF.

This chain links TRBV4-1 with TRBJ1-6; D perhaps matches TRBD1 (5 bases). The V gene's germline CDR1 is MGHRA and CDR2 YSYEKL. V gave up 2 bases and J gave up 8 bases, with 13 bases separating them. This CDR3 contains 15 residues. The CDR3 coding sequence is TGCGCCAGCAGCCAACCTACTGGCAGGGATTCACCCCTCCACTTT. It translates to CASSQPTGRDSPLHF.

The chain has TRBV5-1 and TRBJ2-2; the D is unclear. CDR3 size: 14 residues. CDR1 SGHRS and CDR2 YFSETQ come from the germline V gene. Trimming left V 6 bases short and J 0 bases short, with 9 bases between. CDR3 loop: CASTVAPNTGELFF. The CDR3 DNA is TGCGCCAGCACAGTGGCACCGAACACCGGGGAGCTGTTTTTT.

This CDR3 is CASSQDNWSYEQYF. The CDR3 DNA reads as TGTGCCAGCAGCCAAGACAACTGGAGCTACGAGCAGTACTTC. The chain is built from TRBV4-2 and TRBJ2-7; D remains ambiguous. V lost 0 bases to trimming and J lost 3 bases, with 9 bases between them. The germline CDR1 and CDR2 sequences are LGHNA and YNFKEQ. The CDR3 has 14 amino acids.

This clone was recorded only once. This chain uses TRBV11-2 with TRBJ2-5, with 7 bases aligning to TRBD1. The length of the CDR3 is 13 residues. V was clipped by 5 bases and J by 5 bases; unmatched bases: 5. The germline V gene has CDR1 SGHAT and CDR2 FQNNGV. The CDR3 DNA reads as TGTGCCAGCAGCCGACAGGGCGGGGAGACCCAGTACTTC. As protein: CASSRQGGETQYF.

This chain uses TRBV11-2 with TRBJ2-3; the D is unclear. Germline CDR1 and CDR2: SGHAT and FQNNGV. The CDR3 spans 14 residues. V lost 3 bases and J lost 0, with 7 bases in between. CDR3 sequence: CASSLGRSTDTQYF. The CDR3 nucleotides read TGTGCCAGCAGCTTGGGCCGGAGCACAGATACGCAGTATTTT.

The rearrangement uses TRBV11-2 and TRBJ1-1, with a possible D match to TRBD1 (5 bases). Germline V gene sequence: CDR1 SGHAT, CDR2 FQNNGV. The length of the CDR3 is 13 residues. Trimming cost V 3 bases and J 4 bases, with 9 bases left between them. The CDR3 DNA reads as TGTGCCAGCAGCTTGTCCAGGGTCACTGAAGCTTTCTTT. This gives the protein CASSLSRVTEAFF.

The V call is TRBV3-1 (or the pseudogene TRBV3-2), the J call TRBJ2-5; TRBD1 might be the D (6 bases). The CDR3 totals 14 residues. V was shortened by 4 bases and J by 2 bases, with 11 bases between the two germline ends. Germline lookup yields CDR1 LGHDT and CDR2 YNNKEL (reference sequence). The CDR3 coding sequence is TGTGCCAGCAGCCCGGGGACACAACAAGAGACCCAGTACTTC. Its protein is CASSPGTQQETQYF.

This clone occurred once. The chain links TRBV7-2 to TRBJ2-1, with 8 bases matching TRBD2. Germline V gene lookup returns CDR1 SGHTA and CDR2 FQGNSA. V was clipped by 0 bases and J by 5 bases; unmatched bases: 6. The CDR3 spans 16 residues. CDR3 sequence (DNA): TGTGCCAGCAGCTTAGCGACTAGCGTCACCCACAATGAGCAGTTCTTC. Its translation: CASSLATSVTHNEQFF.

This sequence joins TRBV10-3 and TRBJ1-1; D is ambiguous. The CDR3 runs to 14 residues. Trimming shortened V by 6 bases and J by 7 bases, and 18 bases separated the two germline ends. Germline-derived CDR1 and CDR2 are ENHRY and SYGVKD. CDR3 sequence reads: CAISSDRTVIEAFF. CDR3 nucleotide sequence: TGTGCCATCAGCTCCGACCGGACGGTCATTGAAGCTTTCTTT.